This TCR beta chain originates from a study of PD-1 blockade in classical Hodgkin lymphoma. The table lists this clone with a few counts. This table comes from immunoSEQ multiplex PCR, and its TCRdb copy is limited to in-frame clones, with some not included. The sample carries roughly 20,000 clones, around 80% recorded once. The time point was: cycle 4 day 1 (C4D1), after about 6 weeks of nivolumab. Each patient's relapse followed autologous stem cell transplantation, and brentuximab vedotin exposure varied. Isolation of CD4+ T cells from thawed PBMCs was performed by magnetic negative selection. Trimming shortened V by 1 base and J by 5 bases, and 15 bases separated the two germline ends. The CDR3 sequence is 16 residues long. CDR1 is SGHDT, CDR2 YYEEEE, per germline.

The input for sequencing was CD4+ T cells from blood, taken before the fourth cycle of nivolumab. This clonotype was sampled from a human donor with classical Hodgkin lymphoma. The chain combines TRBV5-6 with TRBJ2-2, with D possibly TRBD1 on 6 matching bases. The CDR3 coding sequence is TGTGCCAGCAGCTTGTCGGGGACACTCCGGACCGGGGAGCTGTTTTTT. This encodes CASSLSGTLRTGELFF.